Below, one TCR beta chain is given with its context. Germline V gene lookup returns CDR1 LNHDA and CDR2 SQIVND (reference sequence). V was trimmed by 8 bases and J by 1 base, leaving 11 bases between them. CDR3 size: 14 residues. Here immunoSEQ multiplex PCR was the method, and the copy in TCRdb shows in-frame clones only, minus some. Altogether some 44,000 clones are present, about 90% being singletons, with the ten largest covering under 0.5%. The record originates from a study of OX40 agonist ivuxolimab in advanced cancers. This material consisted of CD4+ or CD8+ T cells sorted from blood, taken in a trial of the OX40 agonist ivuxolimab. This chain links TRBV19 with TRBJ1-4; D is unresolved. This sequence originates from an adult with an advanced solid tumor such as melanoma, head and neck, liver or kidney cancer. In nucleotides, the CDR3 is TGTGCCAGTGGGCCCGGAGGAACTAATGAAAAACTGTTTTTT. This translates into CASGPGGTNEKLFF.